This is a list of T cell receptor beta chains from one sample in a study of shared clonotypes between healthy human individuals. TCRdb keeps only in-frame clones here, not all; method: immunoSEQ multiplex PCR. The sample includes about 1.1 million clones, 78% seen only once; the top ten take approximately 0.5%. Sequenced material: memory CD4+ T cells from PBMCs. These receptor sequences come from a man in his late teens or twenties in good health. Some clones in this sample may be carry-over from other donors' samples. Both conserved end residues are part of each CDR3. A D gene is named only where the DNA matches it firmly. Some rows mark clone size as missing; the rest say once, few, many or name a class of expanded clone.

J | size | D | V | CDR3 | DNA
TRBJ1-1 | - | - | TRBV7-2 | CASSLTQGMNTEAFF | TGTGCCAGCAGCTTGACCCAGGGGATGAACACTGAAGCTTTCTTT
TRBJ1-2 | few | - | TRBV28 | CASTATAVYGYTF | TGTGCCAGCACCGCGACGGCTGTCTATGGCTACACCTTC
TRBJ1-1 | - | - | TRBV15 | CATSKGVDTEAFF | TGTGCCACCAGTAAGGGGGTTGACACTGAAGCTTTCTTT
TRBJ1-2 | few | - | TRBV10-3 | CAISEWDTNYGYTF | TGTGCCATCAGTGAGTGGGACACTAACTATGGCTACACCTTC
TRBJ1-4 | - | - | TRBV5-1 | CASTVGGGDEKLFF | TGCGCCAGCACCGTTGGCGGGGGGGACGAAAAACTGTTTTTT
TRBJ2-3 | - | - | TRBV11-2 | CASSLLASANTDTQYF | TGTGCCAGCAGCTTGTTGGCTAGCGCTAACACAGATACGCAGTATTTT
TRBJ2-5 | - | TRBD1 | TRBV7-8 | CASSLGQGTTQYF | TGTGCCAGCAGCTTGGGACAGGGGACGACCCAGTACTTC
TRBJ2-5 | once | TRBD2 | TRBV7-2 | CASSLREAETQYF | TGTGCCAGCAGCTTGCGGGAGGCAGAGACCCAGTACTTC
TRBJ2-3 | - | - | TRBV10-3 | CAISPLGGSTDTQYF | TGTGCCATCAGCCCGTTGGGGGGTAGCACAGATACGCAGTATTTT
TRBJ1-6 | once | - | TRBV28 | CATTGPYNSPLHF | TGTGCCACCACGGGACCCTATAATTCACCCCTCCACTTT
TRBJ2-1 | - | TRBD1 | TRBV28 | CASRGQGVSNEQFF | TGTGCCAGCAGAGGACAGGGGGTATCAAATGAGCAGTTCTTC
TRBJ2-5 | - | TRBD1 | TRBV19 | CASSKTGIQETQYF | TGTGCCAGTAGTAAGACAGGGATACAAGAGACCCAGTACTTC
TRBJ2-7 | - | TRBD1 | TRBV28 | CASKTPGQGAGEQYF | TGTGCCAGCAAAACCCCAGGACAGGGGGCTGGGGAGCAGTACTTC
TRBJ1-4 | - | - | TRBV29-1 | CSVVGPTNEKLFF | TGCAGCGTTGTCGGCCCAACTAATGAAAAACTGTTTTTT
TRBJ2-3 | - | TRBD1 | TRBV7-9 | CASSYRTGGTDTQYF | TGTGCCAGCAGCTACCGGACAGGGGGAACAGATACGCAGTATTTT
TRBJ2-3 | - | TRBD1 | TRBV10-3 | CAISVGDRATDTQYF | TGTGCCATCAGTGTAGGGGACAGGGCTACAGATACGCAGTATTTT
TRBJ1-1 | - | - | TRBV5-6 | CASSLAGAGGKGTEAFF | TGTGCCAGCAGCTTGGCCGGGGCTGGGGGCAAGGGCACTGAAGCTTTCTTT
TRBJ2-3 | - | - | TRBV11-2 | CASRSAPRSTDTQYF | TGTGCCAGCAGGAGTGCCCCGCGGAGCACAGATACGCAGTATTTT
TRBJ1-1 | - | - | TRBV7-2 | CASSPLGGATEAFF | TGTGCCAGCAGCCCGCTGGGGGGGGCCACTGAAGCTTTCTTT
TRBJ2-1 | - | - | TRBV30 | CAWSVPPGTYNEQFF | TGTGCCTGGAGTGTACCCCCGGGCACATACAATGAGCAGTTCTTC
TRBJ1-2 | - | TRBD1 | TRBV7-2 | CASSSGQGYGYTF | TGTGCCAGCAGCTCCGGACAGGGGTATGGCTACACCTTC
TRBJ1-1 | - | - | TRBV19 | CASSIGGVWTEAFF | TGTGCCAGTAGTATCGGTGGAGTTTGGACTGAAGCTTTCTTT
TRBJ2-7 | - | TRBD1 | TRBV28 | CASTSLPRDRGDEQYF | TGTGCCAGCACCTCTCTGCCCCGTGACAGGGGAGACGAGCAGTACTTC
TRBJ1-1 | - | - | TRBV9 | CASSAGVNTEAFF | TGTGCCAGCAGCGCGGGGGTGAACACTGAAGCTTTCTTT
TRBJ2-4 | - | - | TRBV2 | CASLGTKGKNIQYF | TGTGCCAGCCTTGGCACTAAAGGGAAAAACATTCAGTACTTC
TRBJ1-5 | few | - | TRBV15 | CATSHSGGNGAQHF | TGTGCCACCAGCCATTCGGGGGGCAACGGGGCCCAGCATTTT
TRBJ2-2 | - | - | TRBV19 | CASRRTLDTGELFF | TGTGCCAGTAGACGGACACTCGACACCGGGGAGCTGTTTTTT
TRBJ2-1 | - | TRBD1 | TRBV25-1 | CASRGDRLYNEQFF | TGTGCCAGCAGAGGGGACAGACTATACAATGAGCAGTTCTTC
TRBJ2-3 | - | TRBD2 | TRBV9 | CASNLAGVADTQYF | TGTGCCAGCAACCTAGCGGGAGTGGCAGATACGCAGTATTTT
TRBJ1-1 | - | - | TRBV20-1 | CSAREAEAFF | TGCAGTGCTAGGGAGGCCGAAGCTTTCTTT
TRBJ1-5 | - | - | TRBV19 | CASSIVRGGNQPQHF | TGTGCCAGTAGTATTGTAAGGGGAGGGAATCAGCCCCAGCATTTT
TRBJ2-1 | - | - | TRBV19 | CASSNGSPVTIEQFF | TGTGCCAGTAGTAACGGGAGTCCCGTTACAATTGAGCAGTTCTTC
TRBJ2-7 | - | - | TRBV14 | CASSLGGRYEQYF | TGTGCCAGCAGCCTTGGCGGACGCTACGAGCAGTACTTC
TRBJ2-1 | - | - | TRBV7-7 | CASSLSVTPMDEQFF | TGTGCCAGCAGCTTAAGCGTAACTCCTATGGATGAGCAGTTCTTC
TRBJ2-7 | - | TRBD2 | TRBV18 | CASSPTSGSSYEQYF | TGTGCCAGCTCACCGACTAGCGGATCATCCTACGAGCAGTACTTC
TRBJ1-4 | - | TRBD1 | TRBV28 | CASRSLGQGLLF | TGTGCCAGCAGATCCCTCGGACAGGGCTTGCTTTTT
TRBJ2-5 | - | TRBD2 | TRBV12-5 | CASGTGTSGPGETQYF | TGTGCTAGTGGTACCGGGACTAGCGGGCCCGGGGAGACCCAGTACTTC
TRBJ1-2 | - | - | TRBV18 | CASSRETGSNYGYTF | TGTGCCAGCTCACGGGAGACAGGATCCAACTATGGCTACACCTTC
TRBJ2-7 | - | TRBD2 | TRBV28 | CASSLYTLAESSYEQYF | TGTGCCAGCAGTTTATACACACTAGCGGAGAGCTCCTACGAGCAGTACTTC
TRBJ1-2 | - | TRBD1 | TRBV10-3 | CAISESSQGVGYTF | TGTGCCATCAGTGAGTCTTCACAGGGGGTTGGCTACACCTTC
TRBJ1-1 | - | TRBD1 | TRBV29-1 | CSGTPGQGMNTEAFF | TGCAGCGGGACTCCGGGACAGGGTATGAACACTGAAGCTTTCTTT
TRBJ1-2 | - | - | TRBV5-4 | CASSLGASGQGARRGYTF | TGTGCCAGCAGCTTGGGGGCGTCTGGGCAGGGAGCCCGACGCGGCTACACCTTC
TRBJ1-2 | - | TRBD1 | TRBV18 | CASSEGQGYGYTF | TGTGCCAGCTCTGAGGGACAGGGTTATGGCTACACCTTC
TRBJ2-7 | few | TRBD2 | TRBV28 | CASSLGGGVLYEQYF | TGTGCCAGCAGTTTAGGCGGGGGAGTACTATACGAGCAGTACTTC
TRBJ1-1 | few | - | TRBV2 | CASSNTGRDTEAFF | TGTGCCAGCAGTAATACAGGGAGGGACACTGAAGCTTTCTTT
TRBJ2-7 | - | TRBD2 | TRBV28 | CASSSGGTGYEQYF | TGTGCCAGCAGTTCGGGGGGTACAGGATACGAGCAGTACTTC